This T cell receptor (beta chain) emerged from a study of T cells in Graves' hyperthyroidism and ophthalmopathy. V was pared by 2 bases and J by 0 bases, with 5 bases between. This CDR3 has 15 amino acids. This clonotype was picked up a small number of times. The CDR3 regions of TCR beta were amplified from RNA transcripts. A set of HTBI primers served as the primers for a first-round RT-PCR of the TCR CDR3. MiXCR, run by TCRdb on the multiplex PCR reads, gives a single entry per CDR3 protein. The sample consists of around 500,000 distinct CDR3 sequences, about 15% of them appearing once. The sequence came from a woman aged 40 to 50 with Graves' hyperthyroidism. Sample: blood. The chain recombines TRBV12-3 or TRBV12-4 with TRBJ1-6; D not certain. CDR3 coding DNA: TGTGCCAGCAGTTTAACGAGCTCCTATAATTCACCCCTCCACTTT. This translates into CASSLTSSYNSPLHF.